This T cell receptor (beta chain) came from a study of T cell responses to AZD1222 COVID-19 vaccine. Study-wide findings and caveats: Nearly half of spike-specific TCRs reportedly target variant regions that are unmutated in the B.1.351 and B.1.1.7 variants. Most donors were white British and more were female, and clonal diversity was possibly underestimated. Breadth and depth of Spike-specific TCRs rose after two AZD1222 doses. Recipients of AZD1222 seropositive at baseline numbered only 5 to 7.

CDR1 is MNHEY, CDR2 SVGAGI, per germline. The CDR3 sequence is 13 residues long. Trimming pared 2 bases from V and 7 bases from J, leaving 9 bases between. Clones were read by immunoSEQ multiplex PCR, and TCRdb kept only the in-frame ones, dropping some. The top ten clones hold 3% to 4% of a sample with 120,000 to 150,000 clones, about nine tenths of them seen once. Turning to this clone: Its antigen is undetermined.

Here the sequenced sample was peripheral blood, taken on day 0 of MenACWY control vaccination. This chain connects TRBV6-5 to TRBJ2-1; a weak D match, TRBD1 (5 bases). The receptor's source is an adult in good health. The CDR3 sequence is CASSYRGLNEQFF. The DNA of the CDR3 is TGTGCCAGCAGTTACAGGGGCTTAAATGAGCAGTTCTTC.